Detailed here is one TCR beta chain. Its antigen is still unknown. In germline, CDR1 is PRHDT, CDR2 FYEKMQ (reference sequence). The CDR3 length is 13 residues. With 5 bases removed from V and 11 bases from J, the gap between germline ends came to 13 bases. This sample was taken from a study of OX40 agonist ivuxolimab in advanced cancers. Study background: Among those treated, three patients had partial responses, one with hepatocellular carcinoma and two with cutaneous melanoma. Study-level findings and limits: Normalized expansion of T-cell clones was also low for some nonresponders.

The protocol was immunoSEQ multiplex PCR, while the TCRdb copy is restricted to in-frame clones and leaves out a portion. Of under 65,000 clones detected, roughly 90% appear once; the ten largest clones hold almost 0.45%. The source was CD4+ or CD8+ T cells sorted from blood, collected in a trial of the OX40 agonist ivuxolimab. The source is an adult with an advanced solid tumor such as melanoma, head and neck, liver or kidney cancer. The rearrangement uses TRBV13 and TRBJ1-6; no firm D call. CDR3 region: CASSPQPGTPLHF. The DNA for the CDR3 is TGTGCCAGCAGCCCGCAGCCCGGGACACCCCTCCACTTT.